Given below is one T cell receptor (beta chain) in context. This entry is derived from a study of PD-L1 blockade in urothelial cancer. For the study at large: Median blood clonality was roughly 0.078, with tens of thousands of unique TCRs.

This CDR3 has 14 residues. J was trimmed by 0 bases and V by 6 bases; bases with no gene match: 1. The germline gives CDR1 ENHRY, CDR2 SYGVKD. The time point denotes: pretreatment peripheral blood. Using immunoSEQ multiplex PCR, the repertoire was profiled, and TCRdb retains in-frame clones only, with some absent. Among tens of thousands of clones, around 81% were seen once, and the ten largest hold 3.2%. The chain employs TRBV10-3 and TRBJ2-1, with TRBD2 matching 8 bases. Sequencing was performed on PBMCs, taken around atezolizumab (anti-PD-L1) treatment. The TCR comes from a man between 65 and 85 years old with urothelial cancer. CDR3 nucleotide sequence: TGTGCCATCAGCGGGAGGGTCTCCTACAATGAGCAGTTCTTC. It codes for CAISGRVSYNEQFF.